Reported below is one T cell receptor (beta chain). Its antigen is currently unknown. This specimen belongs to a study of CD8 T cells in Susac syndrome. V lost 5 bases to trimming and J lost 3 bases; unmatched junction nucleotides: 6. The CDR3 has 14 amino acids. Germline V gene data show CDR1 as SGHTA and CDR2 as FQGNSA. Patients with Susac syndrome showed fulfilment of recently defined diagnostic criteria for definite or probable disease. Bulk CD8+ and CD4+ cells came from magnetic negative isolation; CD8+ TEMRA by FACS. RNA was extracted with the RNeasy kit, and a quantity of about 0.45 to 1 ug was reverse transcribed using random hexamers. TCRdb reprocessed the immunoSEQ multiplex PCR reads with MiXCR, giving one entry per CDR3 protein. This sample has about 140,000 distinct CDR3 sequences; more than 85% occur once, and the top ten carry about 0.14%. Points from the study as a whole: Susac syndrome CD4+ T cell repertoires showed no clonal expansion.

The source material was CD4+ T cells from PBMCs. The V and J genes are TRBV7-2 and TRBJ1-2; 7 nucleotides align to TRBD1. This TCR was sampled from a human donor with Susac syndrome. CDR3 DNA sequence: TGTGCCAGCAGCCCCTCTCAGGGGGACTATGGCTACACCTTC. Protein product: CASSPSQGDYGYTF.